This T cell receptor beta chain was identified during a study of vaccination effects on CD4 cells after COVID-19. Notes on the study in general: Vaccine- and infection-induced clones showed marked clonal contraction late following vaccination. Only 1 of 255 vaccine-induced clones from healthy vaccinees cross-reacted with common cold coronaviruses.

V lost 1 base and J lost 6, with 12 bases in between. CDR3 length: 14 residues. The germline gives CDR1 MNHEY, CDR2 SMNVEV (reference sequence). Within the ViraFEST assay, antigen-specific CD4+ T cells underwent expansion with viral peptide pools prior to sequencing. Isolating CD4+ T cells followed about 11 days of culture. Prior SARS-CoV-2 infection was absent in the vaccine recipients, as shown by negative nucleocapsid antibodies. Wells containing a few million PBMC each were cultured with 10 IU/ml IL-2 and approximately 10 ug/ml peptides. The authors replaced half the medium with IL-2 medium on days 3 and 7. Regarding this clone: What it recognizes is unknown.

Profiling relied on immunoSEQ multiplex PCR, and the TCRdb table lists in-frame clones only, not all of them. The sample has about 24,000 clones, about 71% seen once. The chain joins TRBV27 to TRBJ1-2; D uncertain. This sequence originates from a human donor who received a COVID-19 vaccine. The source material was CD4+ T cells from PBMCs cultured with HCoV-OC43 spike peptides, sampled before COVID-19 vaccination. Documented subset: HCoV-OC43 spike overlapping peptide pool stimulation. The CDR3 region has the DNA TGTGCCAGCAGTTTATTTGGGATCGGCGATGGCTACACCTTC. Translation gives CASSLFGIGDGYTF.